This T cell receptor (beta chain) appears in the sequencing data of a study of CD8 T cells in Susac syndrome. Random-hexamer reverse transcription was applied to 0.5 to 1 ug RNA. TCRdb called the immunoSEQ multiplex PCR reads again in MiXCR, with one record for every CDR3 protein. Seen here are about 85,000 distinct CDR3 sequences, roughly 94% observed once, and the top ten hold 0.26%. Healthy donors formed controls matched for age and sex. CDR1 and CDR2 (germline): ENHRY, SYGVKD. Deletions cut 9 bases from V and 7 bases from J, with 13 bases between. The CDR3 consists of 11 residues. The clonotype was recovered from a human donor in good health. The sample taken for sequencing was CD8+ T cells from PBMCs. This chain links TRBV10-3 with TRBJ2-7; a possible D gene is TRBD1 (6 bases). The DNA of the CDR3 is TGTGCCATACAGGGTGGTTCTGAGCAGTACTTC. Translated: CAIQGGSEQYF.